This passage covers 5 T cell receptor beta chains from one sample sequenced in a study of blood T cells in healthy people across ages. Together with a sample-barcoded 5' primer, a J-beta primer mix was included in a second PCR lasting roughly 7 to 11 cycles. Each CDR3 protein is one row after TCRdb ran MiXCR on the 5' RACE reads. Of 600,000 to 900,000 distinct CDR3 sequences detected, roughly 24% appear once; the ten largest clones hold 3%. These data are also associated with another study on T cells of mothers and their children.

The sequencing input was blood. These receptors all stem from a boy younger than 18 in good health.

This clonotype was counted between two and nine times. Its ends do not fully match the called genes, so a read error is possible. This chain uses TRBV7-9 with TRBJ2-5; the match to TRBD2 covers 10 bases. The V gene's germline CDR1 is SEHNR and CDR2 FQNEAQ (reference sequence). The CDR3 totals 13 residues. The CDR3 region has the DNA TGTGCCAGCAGCCAACTGACTAGCGGGCCCCCGTTCTTC. Its protein is CASSQLTSGPPFF.

The chain recombines TRBV27 with TRBJ1-2, with 9 bases lining up with TRBD1. V was pared by 5 bases and J by 4 bases, with 8 bases of the junction left unmatched. There are 15 residues in the CDR3. Germline loops: CDR1 MNHEY, CDR2 SMNVEV (reference sequence). CDR3 region: CASSPWTGDRYGYTF. The CDR3 region has the DNA TGTGCCAGCAGTCCCTGGACAGGGGATCGCTATGGCTACACCTTC.

The chain combines TRBV5-1 with TRBJ2-6; a weak D match, TRBD2 (5 bases). The CDR3 contains 16 residues. The germline CDR1 and CDR2 sequences are SGHRS and YFSETQ. V was clipped by 4 bases and J by 5 bases, with 16 bases between them. The CDR3 loop reads CASSHRGRPWANVLTF. CDR3 coding DNA: TGCGCCAGCAGCCACAGAGGGCGGCCCTGGGCCAACGTCCTGACTTTC.

The chain carries TRBV20-1 and TRBJ2-3; D gene unclear. Per the germline V gene, CDR1 is DFQATT and CDR2 is SNEGSKA (reference sequence). The CDR3 contains 15 residues. The V and J ends lost 6 bases and 0 bases respectively, with 16 bases between them. The CDR3 spells CSAKRVFSSTDTQYF. DNA for the CDR3: TGCAGTGCCAAAAGGGTGTTCAGTAGCACAGATACGCAGTATTTT.

This clonotype was counted only a few times. The V gene is TRBV5-1, the J gene TRBJ1-6; 10 bases are a match to TRBD1. The V and J ends lost 3 bases and 8 bases, in that order; junction bases with no gene match: 2. From germline, CDR1 is SGHRS and CDR2 YFSETQ. The CDR3 runs 14 residues. In nucleotides, the CDR3 is TGCGCCAGCAGCTGGGGGACAGGGGATTCACCCCTCCACTTT. Amino acids: CASSWGTGDSPLHF.